This is a list of T cell receptor beta chains from one sample in a study of blood T cell repertoires in COVID-19. The repertoire was sequenced with immunoSEQ multiplex PCR; TCRdb's copy has only in-frame clones and lacks some. Among hundreds of thousands of clones listed, 85% to 90% were seen once. Sequencing input: PBMCs or T cells enriched from blood (not recorded which). Receptors were obtained from a young woman with acute COVID-19. Both conserved end residues are trimmed from each CDR3.

CDR3	J	length	V
ASSFDSVRRDEAF	TRBJ1-1	13	TRBV5-5
SAREGPGPF	TRBJ1-4	9	TRBV20-1
ASSTSVNYEQY	TRBJ2-7	11	TRBV2
ASSPPGVGQPQH	TRBJ1-5	12	TRBV7-8
AWCPGLAGSSLF	TRBJ2-1	12	TRBV30
ASSVWTANQPQH	TRBJ1-5	12	TRBV2
ASSQSRTYSNQPQH	TRBJ1-5	14	TRBV23-1
ASSLGGMGLQPQH	TRBJ1-5	13	TRBV7-9
ASSAGQAYEQY	TRBJ2-7	11	TRBV9
ASSEYRGRGPQETQY	TRBJ2-5	15	TRBV25-1
ASSPRSGRNSPLH	TRBJ1-6	13	TRBV6-4
ASSEGHPAYGYT	TRBJ1-2	12	TRBV7-9
AWRIPGRTYEQY	TRBJ2-7	12	TRBV30
ASSHNPGRGRDQPQH	TRBJ1-5	15	TRBV3-1/TRBV3-2
ATSGTGSGANVLT	TRBJ2-6	13	TRBV24-1
ASSPKTGGAFYEQY	TRBJ2-7	14	TRBV4-3
ATSETDTQY	TRBJ2-3	9	TRBV15
ASSPDRSYEQY	TRBJ2-7	11	TRBV18
ASSPRITPYNEQF	TRBJ2-1	13	TRBV7-8
ASSQWTGVTGELF	TRBJ2-2	13	TRBV14
ASTMRGDWTQY	TRBJ2-5	11	TRBV12-3/TRBV12-4
ASSIRRTGNTEAF	TRBJ1-1	13	TRBV19
ASSPRTRHADTQY	TRBJ2-3	13	TRBV9
ASSIGGFGDRADEQF	TRBJ2-1	15	TRBV19
ASSFGGIDTGELF	TRBJ2-2	13	TRBV5-6
ASRRTGQGVRGSGNTIY	TRBJ1-3	17	TRBV19
ASSPGWLAGGTDTQY	TRBJ2-3	15	TRBV28
AWSVFSGSSYNSPLH	TRBJ1-6	15	TRBV30
ATSDNRSGRETQY	TRBJ2-5	13	TRBV24-1
ASSQEFRREVPDTQY	TRBJ2-3	15	TRBV4-3
ASSPNQGGPSQTAF	TRBJ1-1	14	TRBV18
ASSKGQYSNQPQH	TRBJ1-5	13	TRBV19
ASSPIVQGATGNTIY	TRBJ1-3	15	TRBV18
ASSQEIGSVTFYEQY	TRBJ2-7	15	TRBV4-3
ASSLRQGDQPQH	TRBJ1-5	12	TRBV18
AISESPSGGVDTQY	TRBJ2-3	14	TRBV10-3
ASRGTGLAGGEQY	TRBJ2-7	13	TRBV13
ASSRGQGSEKLF	TRBJ1-4	12	TRBV5-8
ASSGRGREKLF	TRBJ1-4	11	TRBV5-8
ASTPVFRGNTEAF	TRBJ1-1	13	TRBV7-9
ASSLYRVGHGPQH	TRBJ1-5	13	TRBV7-9
AISEVREAYNSPLH	TRBJ1-6	14	TRBV10-3
ASSYGTLEIETDTQY	TRBJ2-3	15	TRBV6-2/TRBV6-3
ATSDLGAENTGELF	TRBJ2-2	14	TRBV24-1
ASSIDLIGQSSYEQY	TRBJ2-7	15	TRBV19